This note documents a single TCR beta chain sequence. The germline gene is not matched at one end of the junction; a read error may be the cause. This sample stems from a study of cytomegalovirus exposure and HLA in healthy donors. The CDR3 spans 14 residues. The V gene's germline CDR1 is LNHDA and CDR2 SQIVND (reference sequence). 13 Jbeta primers and 60 Vbeta primers were used for the PCR. Sequencing used immunoSEQ multiplex PCR; TCRdb keeps in-frame clones, though not all of them. The sample totals 85,000 or so clones. The source is a woman aged 25 to 39 in good health and CMV-seronegative. This chain connects TRBV19 to TRBJ1-1; 8 bases fit TRBD1. The sample taken for sequencing was PBMCs. The DNA of the CDR3 is TGTGCCAGTAGCGTACAGGGGGGGAACGCTGAAGCTTTCTTT. Protein product: CASSVQGGNAEAFF.